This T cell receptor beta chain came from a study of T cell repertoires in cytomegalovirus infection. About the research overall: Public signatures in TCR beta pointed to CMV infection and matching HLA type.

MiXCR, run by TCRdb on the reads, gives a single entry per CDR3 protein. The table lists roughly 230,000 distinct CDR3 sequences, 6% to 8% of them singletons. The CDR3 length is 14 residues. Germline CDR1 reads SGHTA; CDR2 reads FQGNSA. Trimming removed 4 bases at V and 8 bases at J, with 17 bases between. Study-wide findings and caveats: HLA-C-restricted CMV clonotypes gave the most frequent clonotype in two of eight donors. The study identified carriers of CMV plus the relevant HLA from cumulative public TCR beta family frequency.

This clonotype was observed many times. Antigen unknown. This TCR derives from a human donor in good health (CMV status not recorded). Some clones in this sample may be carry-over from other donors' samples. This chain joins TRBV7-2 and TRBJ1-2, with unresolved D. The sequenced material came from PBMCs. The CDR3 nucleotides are TGTGCCAGCAGCTCATATCGACAACTAGGAGGCTACACCTTC. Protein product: CASSSYRQLGGYTF.